The 14 T cell receptor beta chains below were found in one sample sequenced in a study of type 1 and type 2 diabetes patients. PCR was run on genomic DNA. Multiplex PCR with 30 forward and 13 reverse primers amplified the TCR beta CDR3. Via MiXCR, TCRdb re-called the multiplex PCR reads, giving one row per CDR3 protein. The table has a few hundred thousand distinct CDR3 sequences, 47% seen once; the top ten hold roughly 13%. Sequencing was carried out using peripheral blood mononuclear cells (PBMCs). The source is a man between 18 and 29 years old with type 2 diabetes.

As to this clonotype: The conserved phenylalanine or tryptophan is not found at the CDR3 terminus, so this likely reflects a read error. The chain is built from TRBV19 and TRBJ1-1; possible D gene TRBD1, 5 bases. CDR1 is LNHDA and CDR2 is SQIVND in the germline V gene (reference sequence). With 3 bases removed from V and 1 base from J, the gap between germline ends came to 6 bases. The CDR3 runs to 13 residues. CDR3 protein: CASSMGGNTEAFL. CDR3 DNA: TGTGCCAGTAGTATGGGGGGGAACACTGAAGCTTTCCTT.

The chain employs TRBV7-8 and TRBJ2-5; 7 positions match TRBD1. This CDR3 region has 16 residues. The germline CDR1 and CDR2 sequences are SGHVS and FQNEAQ. V was clipped by 5 bases and J by 2 bases; unmatched bases: 11. CDR3 bases: TGTGCCAGCAGCCCCGAGGGGGCTACGGAACAAGAGACCCAGTACTTC. Translation: CASSPEGATEQETQYF. Looking up the rest from reference TRBV7-8 and TRBJ2-5 gives the full variable domain: GAGVSQSPRYKVAKRGQDVALRCDPISGHVSLFWYQQALGQGPEFLTYFQNEAQLDKSGLPSDRFFAERPEGSVSTLKIQRTQQEDSAVYLCASSPEGATEQETQYFGPGTRLLVL.

Only a few counts were recorded for this clonotype. The chain carries TRBV5-1 and TRBJ2-7; tentatively, D is TRBD1 (5 bases). The CDR3 has 14 residues. Trimming removed 4 bases from V and 2 bases from J, with 13 bases in between. Per the germline V gene, CDR1 is SGHRS and CDR2 is YFSETQ. DNA for the CDR3: TGCGCCAGCAGCCGTGGCGGACAAACCTACGAGCAGTACTTC. This translates into CASSRGGQTYEQYF.

The rearrangement uses TRBV5-1 and TRBJ1-2; no clear D. The V gene's germline CDR1 is SGHRS and CDR2 YFSETQ. V was clipped by 0 bases and J by 3 bases, with 9 bases between them. This CDR3 is 14 amino acids long. The DNA of the CDR3 is TGCGCCAGCAGCTTGGCCTTGGCTGACTATGGCTACACCTTC. Amino acid sequence: CASSLALADYGYTF.

To note about this clonotype: Compared with germline, one end of the junction differs, possibly owing to a read error. This chain uses TRBV7-2 with TRBJ2-7; no definite D call. Germline V gene lookup returns CDR1 SGHTA and CDR2 FQGNSA. The CDR3 spans 13 residues. DNA of the CDR3: TGTGCCAGCAGCTTAGTTAGCTCCCACGAGCAGTACTTC. Its protein is CASSLVSSHEQYF.

The chain is built from TRBV10-3 and TRBJ1-5; D remains ambiguous. Germline CDR1 ENHRY, CDR2 SYGVKD. The CDR3 is 15 amino acids. Trimming removed 10 bases from V and 5 bases from J, with 21 bases in between. CDR3 protein: CASTRGGSRDQPQHF. For the CDR3, the DNA is TGTGCCAGCACCCGGGGAGGGTCGAGGGATCAGCCCCAGCATTTT.

This clonotype was recorded at least ten times. The chain uses TRBV2 and TRBJ2-7; 8 bases line up with TRBD1. J was trimmed by 2 bases and V by 6 bases; bases with no gene match: 9. Germline loops: CDR1 SNHLY, CDR2 FYNNEI. The CDR3 loop spans 15 amino acids. CDR3 sequence reads: CASSPRDRIPYEQYF. DNA of the CDR3: TGTGCCAGCAGCCCTCGGGACAGGATTCCCTACGAGCAGTACTTC.

This clonotype was seen only a few times. V usage is TRBV6-2 or TRBV6-3 and J usage is TRBJ1-4; TRBD1 aligns across 7 bases. Germline trimming cut 6 bases from V and 3 bases from J; bases unmatched to any gene: 7. CDR1 is MNHEY, CDR2 SVGEGT, per germline. This CDR3 has 15 residues. The CDR3 DNA sequence: TGTGCCAGCAGCCAGGGGGATGCGGCTAATGAAAAACTGTTTTTT. Protein sequence: CASSQGDAANEKLFF.

The count of this clonotype is one. Being one base from a much bigger clone, this may be a read error. CDR3 sequence: CTSSAELELFF. CDR3 coding DNA: TGTACCAGCAGTGCAGAGTTGGAGCTGTTTTTT. V usage is TRBV2 and J usage is TRBJ2-2; D is uncertain. The CDR3 is 11 amino acids. Looked up from germline, CDR1 is SNHLY and CDR2 is FYNNEI. The variable domain in full, with the rest retrieved from reference TRBV2 and TRBJ2-2, is EPEVTQTPSHQVTQMGQEVILRCVPISNHLYFYWYRQILGQKVEFLVSFYNNEISEKSEIFDDQFSVERPDGSNFTLKIRSTKLEDSAMYFCTSSAELELFFGEGSRLTVL.

The chain uses TRBV14 and TRBJ2-5; no firm D call. The CDR3 length is 15 residues. V was cut by 4 bases and J by 5 bases, with 17 bases left in between. From germline, CDR1 is SGHDN and CDR2 FVKESK. This CDR3 reads CASSPQSMGTETQYF. CDR3 bases: TGTGCCAGCAGCCCACAATCAATGGGCACGGAGACCCAGTACTTC. Variable domain in full (rest from reference TRBV14 and TRBJ2-5): EAGVTQFPSHSVIEKGQTVTLRCDPISGHDNLYWYRRVMGKEIKFLLHFVKESKQDESGMPNNRFLAERTGGTYSTLKVQPAELEDSGVYFCASSPQSMGTETQYFGPGTRLLVL.

The sample holds a few counts of this clonotype. This sequence joins TRBV7-2 and TRBJ2-3; no clear D gene. The CDR3 contains 10 residues. The V gene lost 4 bases and the J gene lost 7 bases, with 3 bases spanning the gap. The germline V gene encodes CDR1 SGHTA and CDR2 FQGNSA. As DNA, the CDR3 is TGTGCCAGCAGCTCATATACGCAGTATTTT. This translates into CASSSYTQYF.

With respect to this clonotype: A clone one base away is much larger, so this may be a read error. The CDR3 ends on some other residue instead of the conserved phenylalanine or tryptophan, so this is likely a read error. This chain links TRBV7-2 with TRBJ2-5; possibly TRBD2 for D (5 bases). Deletions cut 7 bases from V and 7 bases from J, with 16 bases between. CDR3 size: 13 residues. CDR1 is SGHTA, CDR2 FQGNSA, per germline. The CDR3 loop reads CASMGDYSGTQYL. The CDR3 coding sequence is TGTGCCAGCATGGGAGACTACTCCGGGACCCAGTACCTC.

This clonotype was seen a few times. V and J are TRBV4-2 and TRBJ1-1; a weak D match, TRBD1 (5 bases). The CDR3 is 12 residues long. With 4 bases removed from V and 4 bases from J, the gap between germline ends came to 7 bases. Germline V lookup: CDR1 LGHNA, CDR2 YNFKEQ. CDR3 region: CASSLDSTEAFF. CDR3 DNA sequence: TGTGCCAGCAGCCTAGACAGCACTGAAGCTTTCTTT.

The V call is TRBV6-4, the J call TRBJ1-2; TRBD1 matches 12 bases. Germline CDR1 MRHNA, CDR2 SNTAGT. The CDR3 sequence is 16 residues long. J gave up 4 bases and V 6 bases, and 9 bases lay outside the gene matches. The CDR3 bases are TGTGCCAGCAGCGTAACCGGGACAGGGGGCCGCTATGGCTACACCTTC. It translates to CASSVTGTGGRYGYTF.